A single sample gave rise to the 16 T cell receptor beta chains below, sequenced in a study of long-term antiretroviral therapy in people with HIV. Run at survey level, the immunoSEQ assay was version v3.0. Sequenced by immunoSEQ multiplex PCR; TCRdb stores in-frame clones only, minus some. The sample includes some 23,000 clones, approximately 76% of them seen just once. The sequenced sample was unsorted PBMCs, obtained 1.1 years before starting antiretroviral therapy. The receptors were sampled from a woman between 40 and 55 years old with HIV.

This chain joins TRBV5-1 and TRBJ2-7; no clear D gene. CDR1 is SGHRS and CDR2 is YFSETQ in the germline V gene. V shed 5 bases and J shed 2 bases, with 14 bases lying between them. The CDR3 is 14 residues long. CDR3 bases: TGCGCCAGCAGTCGCCCCTCCGGAGCCTACGAGCAGTACTTC. It encodes CASSRPSGAYEQYF.

This chain links TRBV11-2 with TRBJ2-7, with 12 bases fitting TRBD1. J lost 5 bases, V lost 4 bases, and 6 bases had no gene match. The CDR3 runs 15 residues. Looked up from germline, CDR1 is SGHAT and CDR2 is FQNNGV. The CDR3 nucleotides are TGTGCCAGCAGCTCCGGGACAGGGGGCCTCGACGAGCAGTACTTC. Its translation is CASSSGTGGLDEQYF.

This rearrangement joins TRBV6-5 to TRBJ2-3, with D unresolved. Germline lookup yields CDR1 MNHEY and CDR2 SVGAGI. CDR3 length equals 11 residues. V dropped 2 bases and J dropped 6 bases, with 3 bases sitting between them. CDR3 in DNA: TGTGCCAGCAGTTACGTTGATACGCAGTATTTT. Translation gives CASSYVDTQYF.

V gene TRBV20-1 combines with J gene TRBJ2-1; 10 bases align to TRBD1. CDR1 and CDR2 from the germline V gene are DFQATT and SNEGSKA (reference sequence). The length of the CDR3 is 11 residues. With 8 bases clipped from V and 8 bases from J, the junction kept 3 bases outside the gene matches. CDR3: CSSGQGDEQFF. CDR3 sequence (DNA): TGCAGTTCAGGACAGGGGGATGAGCAGTTCTTC.

The J gene is TRBJ2-7, the V gene TRBV7-9; TRBD2 might be the D (5 bases). The CDR3 is 13 residues long. The germline V and J ends were trimmed by 4 bases and 5 bases, with 12 bases remaining between them. CDR1 is SEHNR and CDR2 is FQNEAQ in the germline V gene (reference sequence). CDR3 bases: TGTGCCAGCAGCTCCACTAGTGTACACGAGCAGTACTTC. Its translation: CASSSTSVHEQYF.

This clone was seen once. The chain couples TRBV29-1 to TRBJ2-1, with TRBD2 matching 9 bases. The CDR3 is 14 residues long. Germline CDR1 SQVTM, CDR2 ANQGSEA. The V and J ends lost 8 bases and 4 bases, in that order; junction bases with no gene match: 9. The CDR3 DNA follows: TGCAGCTCCCGACTAGCGGATCTTTACAATGAGCAGTTCTTC. Amino acids: CSSRLADLYNEQFF.

This clone was counted between two and nine times. This chain joins TRBV7-9 and TRBJ2-7; no firm D call. V was trimmed by 2 bases and J by 3 bases, leaving 14 bases between them. CDR3 size: 15 residues. Looked up from germline, CDR1 is SEHNR and CDR2 is FQNEAQ (reference sequence). DNA of the CDR3: TGTGCCAGCAGCTTATCCCCGAGCAGGAACTACGAGCAGTACTTC. Its translation is CASSLSPSRNYEQYF. The full variable domain, rest sourced from reference TRBV7-9 and TRBJ2-7, is DTGVSQNPRHKITKRGQNVTFRCDPISEHNRLYWYRQTLGQGPEFLTYFQNEAQLEKSRLLSDRFSAERPKGSFSTLEIQRTEQGDSAMYLCASSLSPSRNYEQYFGPGTRLTVT.

The chain joins TRBV27 to TRBJ2-3; tentatively, D is TRBD1 (6 bases). Germline CDR1 and CDR2: MNHEY and SMNVEV (reference sequence). V lost 5 bases to trimming and J lost 2 bases, with 14 bases between them. This CDR3 region has 15 residues. For the CDR3, the DNA is TGTGCCAGCAGTATGCGTTACAGGGACACAGATACGCAGTATTTT. Amino acid sequence: CASSMRYRDTDTQYF.

The chain carries TRBV30 and TRBJ1-1; TRBD1 agrees at 7 bases. The CDR3 consists of 14 residues. Looked up from germline, CDR1 is GTSNPN and CDR2 is SVGIG (reference sequence). V lost 3 bases to trimming and J lost 6 bases; unmatched junction nucleotides: 10. The CDR3: CAWSEISGGAEAFF. In DNA, the CDR3 is TGTGCCTGGAGCGAAATATCAGGGGGAGCTGAAGCTTTCTTT.

The chain links TRBV5-6 to TRBJ2-2; D call uncertain. V lost 0 bases and J 1 base, leaving 4 bases between the germline ends. The CDR3 has 14 amino acids. Germline V gene data show CDR1 as SGHDT and CDR2 as YYEEEE. The CDR3 region has the DNA TGTGCCAGCAGCTTGGGAGGGAACACCGGGGAGCTGTTTTTT. Translated: CASSLGGNTGELFF.

The chain joins TRBV5-6 to TRBJ2-1, with 11 bases matching TRBD2. The V and J ends lost 4 bases and 3 bases, in that order; junction bases with no gene match: 6. The CDR3 is 16 residues long. Germline lookup yields CDR1 SGHDT and CDR2 YYEEEE. The DNA for the CDR3 is TGTGCCAGCAGCCCCCCACTAGCGGGGGACTACAATGAGCAGTTCTTC. Translated, it gives CASSPPLAGDYNEQFF.

CDR3 sequence reads: CASSQEGAWGENTEAFF. The CDR3, as DNA: TGTGCCAGCAGCCAAGAAGGGGCCTGGGGGGAGAACACTGAAGCTTTCTTT. The rearrangement links TRBV4-2 to TRBJ1-1, with a weak D call TRBD1 (5 bases). Per germline, CDR1 LGHNA and CDR2 YNFKEQ. The CDR3 runs to 17 residues. V dropped 0 bases and J dropped 1 base, with 15 bases sitting between them.

The chain employs TRBV7-9 and TRBJ2-2; D tentatively fits TRBD1 or TRBD2 (6 bases each). The CDR3 runs 13 residues. Germline CDR1 is SEHNR and CDR2 is FQNEAQ (reference sequence). Trimming removed 3 bases from V and 6 bases from J, with 8 bases in between. As DNA, the CDR3 is TGTGCCAGCAGCTTGGAGGGGGCCGGGGAGCTGTTTTTT. As protein: CASSLEGAGELFF.

This clone is medium-sized in the sample. The chain has TRBV7-6 and TRBJ1-5; 9 bases map to TRBD1. Germline CDR1 reads SGHVS; CDR2 reads FNYEAQ. CDR3 length equals 15 residues. J was trimmed by 4 bases and V by 5 bases; bases with no gene match: 6. The CDR3 here is CASSPGQGFNQPQHF. CDR3 coding DNA: TGTGCCAGCAGCCCCGGACAGGGGTTTAATCAGCCCCAGCATTTT.

The chain has TRBV6-5 and TRBJ2-7; D is unresolved. The CDR3 length is 14 residues. Trimming shortened V by 0 bases and J by 2 bases, and 8 bases separated the two germline ends. The germline gives CDR1 MNHEY, CDR2 SVGAGI. The CDR3 DNA follows: TGTGCCAGCAGTTACTCCGCAAGGACCTACGAGCAGTACTTC. It codes for CASSYSARTYEQYF.

V usage is TRBV7-8 and J usage is TRBJ1-3; a possible D gene is TRBD1 (5 bases). Germline lookup yields CDR1 SGHVS and CDR2 FQNEAQ. The V and J ends lost 5 bases and 1 base respectively, with 21 bases between them. The CDR3 sequence is 18 residues long. CDR3 in amino acids: CASSVLGEARRSGNTIYF. The CDR3 DNA follows: TGTGCCAGCAGCGTTCTGGGGGAAGCCCGGAGATCTGGAAACACCATATATTTT.